This T cell receptor beta chain is drawn from a study of T cells in Graves' hyperthyroidism and ophthalmopathy. Study outcomes and limitations: Ophthalmopathy was distinguished from stable hyperthyroidism by 13 V-J signatures. With a median lead of around 5.9 months before onset, the model predicted ophthalmopathy.

The germline V and J ends were trimmed by 6 bases and 5 bases, with 14 bases remaining between them. The CDR3 spans 14 residues. Germline V CDR1 and CDR2: SGHVS, FQNEAQ. In its sample, this clonotype was seen many times. Its antigen is currently unknown. RNA transcripts provided the source from which TCR beta CDR3 regions were amplified. Primed by the HTBI set, a first-round RT-PCR was run on the TCR CDR3. In TCRdb, the multiplex PCR reads were re-called with MiXCR into one record per CDR3 protein. The sample includes over 700,000 distinct CDR3 sequences, roughly 40% of them seen just once. Absence of ophthalmopathy progression within 18 months defined stable Graves' hyperthyroidism. Patients between 18 and 65 years old had hyperthyroidism, newly diagnosed and lasting under 2 months.

The chain couples TRBV7-8 to TRBJ1-5; D remains ambiguous. The clonotype was recovered from a man younger than 35 with Graves' hyperthyroidism. What was sequenced was blood. Written as DNA, the CDR3 is TGTGCCAGCAGTCGTCAGGCAGACCATCAGCCCCAGCATTTT. Its translation is CASSRQADHQPQHF.